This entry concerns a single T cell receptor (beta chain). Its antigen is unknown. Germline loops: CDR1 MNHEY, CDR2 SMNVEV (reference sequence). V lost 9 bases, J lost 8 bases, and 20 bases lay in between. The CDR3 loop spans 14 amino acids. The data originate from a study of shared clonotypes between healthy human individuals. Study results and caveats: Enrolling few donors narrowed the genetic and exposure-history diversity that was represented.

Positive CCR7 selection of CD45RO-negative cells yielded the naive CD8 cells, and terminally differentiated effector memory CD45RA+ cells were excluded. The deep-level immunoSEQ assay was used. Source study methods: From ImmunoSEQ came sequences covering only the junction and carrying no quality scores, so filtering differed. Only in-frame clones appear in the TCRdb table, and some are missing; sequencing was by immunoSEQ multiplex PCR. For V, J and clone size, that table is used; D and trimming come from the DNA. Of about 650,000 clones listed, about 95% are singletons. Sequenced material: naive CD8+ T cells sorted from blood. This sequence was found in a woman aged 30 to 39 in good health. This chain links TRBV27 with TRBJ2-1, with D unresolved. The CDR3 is CASTPPLRMDEQFF. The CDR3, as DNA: TGTGCCAGTACCCCCCCTTTGCGAATGGATGAGCAGTTCTTC.